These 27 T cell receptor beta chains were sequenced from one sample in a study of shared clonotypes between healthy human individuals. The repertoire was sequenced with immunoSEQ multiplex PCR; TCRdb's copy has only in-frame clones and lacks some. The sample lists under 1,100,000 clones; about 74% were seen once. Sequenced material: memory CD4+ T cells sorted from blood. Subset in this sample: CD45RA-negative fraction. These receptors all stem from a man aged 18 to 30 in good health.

The CDR3 region has the DNA TGTGCCAGCAGCTTAGGGACTAGCGTGAACCCCTACGAGCAGTACTTC. Protein sequence: CASSLGTSVNPYEQYF. This chain uses TRBV7-2 with TRBJ2-7, with 9 bases fitting TRBD2. The CDR3 has 16 amino acids. V shed 1 base and J 2 bases; nucleotides not matched to a gene: 6. CDR1 is SGHTA and CDR2 is FQGNSA in the germline V gene.

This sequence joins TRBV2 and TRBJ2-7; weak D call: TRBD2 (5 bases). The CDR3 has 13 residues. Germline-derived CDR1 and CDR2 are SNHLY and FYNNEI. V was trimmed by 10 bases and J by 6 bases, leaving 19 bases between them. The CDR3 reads CATGERGRGEQYF. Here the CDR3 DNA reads TGTGCCACCGGGGAACGGGGTCGGGGCGAGCAGTACTTC.

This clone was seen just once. CDR3 DNA: TGTGCCAGTAGTAAGGCGGGTAGGAACACCGGGGAGCTGTTTTTT. The encoded protein is CASSKAGRNTGELFF. This chain joins TRBV19 and TRBJ2-2, with D possibly matching TRBD2 (5 bases). The CDR3 totals 15 residues. CDR1 is LNHDA, CDR2 SQIVND, per germline (reference sequence). V was shortened by 4 bases and J by 1 base, with 10 bases between the two germline ends.

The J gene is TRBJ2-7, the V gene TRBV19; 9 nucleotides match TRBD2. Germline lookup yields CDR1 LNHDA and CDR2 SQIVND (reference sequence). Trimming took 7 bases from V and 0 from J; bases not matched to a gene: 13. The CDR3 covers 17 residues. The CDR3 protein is CASKFRGLARLSYEQYF. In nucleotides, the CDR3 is TGTGCCAGTAAATTCCGAGGACTAGCGAGACTCTCCTACGAGCAGTACTTC.

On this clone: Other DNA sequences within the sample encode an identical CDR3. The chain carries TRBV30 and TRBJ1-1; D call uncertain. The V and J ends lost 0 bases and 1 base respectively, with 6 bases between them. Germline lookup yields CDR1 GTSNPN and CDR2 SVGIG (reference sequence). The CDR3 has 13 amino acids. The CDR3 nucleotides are TGTGCCTGGAGTGTTGTGAAGAACACTGAAGCTTTCTTT. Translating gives CAWSVVKNTEAFF.

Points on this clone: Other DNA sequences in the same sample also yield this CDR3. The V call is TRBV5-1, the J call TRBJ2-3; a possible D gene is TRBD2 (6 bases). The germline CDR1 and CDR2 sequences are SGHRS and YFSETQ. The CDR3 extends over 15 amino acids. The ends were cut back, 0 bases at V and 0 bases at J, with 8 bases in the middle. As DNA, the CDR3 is TGCGCCAGCAGCTTGGGTAGCGGTAGCACAGATACGCAGTATTTT. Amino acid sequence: CASSLGSGSTDTQYF.

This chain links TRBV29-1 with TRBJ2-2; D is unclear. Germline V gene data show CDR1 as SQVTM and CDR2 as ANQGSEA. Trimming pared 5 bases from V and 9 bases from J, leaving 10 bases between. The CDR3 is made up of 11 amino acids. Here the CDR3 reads CSVPRLWELFF. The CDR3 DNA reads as TGCAGCGTTCCCCGTCTTTGGGAGCTGTTTTTT.

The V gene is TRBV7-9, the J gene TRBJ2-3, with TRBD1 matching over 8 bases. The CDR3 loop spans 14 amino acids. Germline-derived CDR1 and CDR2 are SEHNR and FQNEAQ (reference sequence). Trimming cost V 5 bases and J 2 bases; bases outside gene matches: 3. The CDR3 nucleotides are TGTGCCAGCAGCGCACAGGGGGTCACAGATACGCAGTATTTT. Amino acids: CASSAQGVTDTQYF.

For the CDR3, the DNA is TGTGCCAGTAGCCTATCGGGGGCGGGAAAGGTGACCCAGTACTTC. This gives the protein CASSLSGAGKVTQYF. The chain recombines TRBV19 with TRBJ2-5; D may be TRBD1 or TRBD2 (6 bases each). With 6 bases removed from V and 7 bases from J, the gap between germline ends came to 21 bases. Germline V gene sequence: CDR1 LNHDA, CDR2 SQIVND (reference sequence). CDR3 size: 15 residues.

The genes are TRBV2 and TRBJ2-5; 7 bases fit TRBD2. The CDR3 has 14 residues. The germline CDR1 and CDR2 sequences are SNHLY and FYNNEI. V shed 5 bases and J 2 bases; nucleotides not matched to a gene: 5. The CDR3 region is CASSPSGKQETQYF. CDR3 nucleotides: TGTGCCAGCAGTCCAAGCGGGAAGCAAGAGACCCAGTACTTC. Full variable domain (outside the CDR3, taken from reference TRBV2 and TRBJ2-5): EPEVTQTPSHQVTQMGQEVILRCVPISNHLYFYWYRQILGQKVEFLVSFYNNEISEKSEIFDDQFSVERPDGSNFTLKIRSTKLEDSAMYFCASSPSGKQETQYFGPGTRLLVL.

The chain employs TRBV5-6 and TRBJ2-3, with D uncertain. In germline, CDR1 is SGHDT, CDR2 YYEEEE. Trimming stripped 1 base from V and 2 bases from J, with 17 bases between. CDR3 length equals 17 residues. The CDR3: CASSLLGDGGTTDTQYF. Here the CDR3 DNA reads TGTGCCAGCAGCTTGCTTGGCGACGGCGGAACCACAGATACGCAGTATTTT.

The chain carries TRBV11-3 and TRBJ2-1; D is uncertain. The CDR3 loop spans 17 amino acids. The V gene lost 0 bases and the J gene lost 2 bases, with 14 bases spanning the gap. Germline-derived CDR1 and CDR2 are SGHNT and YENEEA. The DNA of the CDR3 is TGTGCCAGCAGCTTAGATCGTCTCGGAGAAACCTACAATGAGCAGTTCTTC. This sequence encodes CASSLDRLGETYNEQFF.

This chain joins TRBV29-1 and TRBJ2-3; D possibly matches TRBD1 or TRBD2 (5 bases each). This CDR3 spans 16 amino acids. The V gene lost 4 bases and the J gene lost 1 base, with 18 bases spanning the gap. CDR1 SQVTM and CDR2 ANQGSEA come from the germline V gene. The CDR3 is CSVVTGSSGRTDTQYF. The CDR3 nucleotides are TGCAGCGTTGTAACTGGATCCTCGGGGCGCACAGATACGCAGTATTTT.

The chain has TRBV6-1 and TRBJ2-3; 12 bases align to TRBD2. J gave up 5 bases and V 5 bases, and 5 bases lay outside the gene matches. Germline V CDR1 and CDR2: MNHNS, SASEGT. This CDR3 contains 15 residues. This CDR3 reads CASSSTSGSGDTQYF. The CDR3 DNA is TGTGCCAGCAGTTCGACTAGCGGGAGTGGAGATACGCAGTATTTT.

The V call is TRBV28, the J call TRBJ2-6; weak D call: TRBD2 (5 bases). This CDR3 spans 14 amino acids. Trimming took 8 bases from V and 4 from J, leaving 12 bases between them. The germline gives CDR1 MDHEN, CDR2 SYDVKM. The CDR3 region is CASVGSGGANVLTF. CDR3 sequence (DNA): TGTGCCAGCGTGGGGAGTGGCGGGGCCAACGTCCTGACTTTC.

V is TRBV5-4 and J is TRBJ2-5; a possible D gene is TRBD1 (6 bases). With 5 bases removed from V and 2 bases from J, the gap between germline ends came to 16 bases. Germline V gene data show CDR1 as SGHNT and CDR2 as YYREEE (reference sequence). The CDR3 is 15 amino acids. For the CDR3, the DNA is TGTGCCAGCAGTAAAGGACAGTTAGGGCAAGAGACCCAGTACTTC. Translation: CASSKGQLGQETQYF. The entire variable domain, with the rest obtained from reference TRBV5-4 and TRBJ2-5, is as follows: ETGVTQSPTHLIKTRGQQVTLRCSSQSGHNTVSWYQQALGQGPQFIFQYYREEENGRGNFPPRFSGLQFPNYSSELNVNALELDDSALYLCASSKGQLGQETQYFGPGTRLLVL.

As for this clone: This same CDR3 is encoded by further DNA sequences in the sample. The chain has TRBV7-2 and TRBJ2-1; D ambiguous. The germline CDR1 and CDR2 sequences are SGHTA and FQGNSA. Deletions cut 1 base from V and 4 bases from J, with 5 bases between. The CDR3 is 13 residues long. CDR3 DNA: TGTGCCAGCAGCTTAGTGGTGTACAATGAGCAGTTCTTC. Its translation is CASSLVVYNEQFF.

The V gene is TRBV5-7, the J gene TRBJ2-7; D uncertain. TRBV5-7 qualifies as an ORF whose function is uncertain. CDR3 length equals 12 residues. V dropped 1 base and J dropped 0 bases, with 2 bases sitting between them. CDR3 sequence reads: CASSLTSYEQYF. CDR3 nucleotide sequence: TGTGCCAGCAGCTTGACCTCCTACGAGCAGTACTTC.

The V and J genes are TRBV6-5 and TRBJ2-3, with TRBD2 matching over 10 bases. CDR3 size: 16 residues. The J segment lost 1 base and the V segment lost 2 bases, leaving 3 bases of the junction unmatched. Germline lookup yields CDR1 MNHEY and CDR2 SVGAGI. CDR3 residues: CASSYLAGAGTDTQYF. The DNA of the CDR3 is TGTGCCAGCAGTTACCTAGCGGGAGCAGGCACAGATACGCAGTATTTT.

The CDR3 coding sequence is TGTGCCAGCAGCGAGGCGTGGGGGAGCTCCTACAATGAGCAGTTCTTC. It yields the protein CASSEAWGSSYNEQFF. The rearrangement uses TRBV9 and TRBJ2-1; D is perhaps TRBD1 or TRBD2 (5 bases each). Germline V gene data show CDR1 as SGDLS and CDR2 as YYNGEE. Between the trimmed V and J ends, which lost 3 bases and 0 bases, there was a span of 13 bases. The CDR3 is 16 amino acids. Drawing the rest from reference TRBV9 and TRBJ2-1, the complete variable domain is DSGVTQTPKHLITATGQRVTLRCSPRSGDLSVYWYQQSLDQGLQFLIQYYNGEERAKGNILERFSAQQFPDLHSELNLSSLELGDSALYFCASSEAWGSSYNEQFFGPGTRLTVL.

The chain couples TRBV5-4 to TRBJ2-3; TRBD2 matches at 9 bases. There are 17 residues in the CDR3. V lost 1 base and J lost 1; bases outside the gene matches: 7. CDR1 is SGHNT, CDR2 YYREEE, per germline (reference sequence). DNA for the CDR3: TGTGCCAGCAGCTTGTATCGCGGGGGGGCGGGCACAGATACGCAGTATTTT. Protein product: CASSLYRGGAGTDTQYF.

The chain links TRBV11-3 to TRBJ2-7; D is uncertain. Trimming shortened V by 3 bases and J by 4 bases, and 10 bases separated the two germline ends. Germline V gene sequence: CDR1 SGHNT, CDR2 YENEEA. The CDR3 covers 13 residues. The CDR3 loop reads CASSFEAEYEQYF. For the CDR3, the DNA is TGTGCCAGCAGCTTCGAGGCTGAGTACGAGCAGTACTTC. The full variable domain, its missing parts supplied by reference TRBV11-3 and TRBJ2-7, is EAGVVQSPRYKIIEKKQPVAFWCNPISGHNTLYWYLQNLGQGPELLIRYENEEAVDDSQLPKDRFSAERLKGVDSTLKIQPAELGDSAVYLCASSFEAEYEQYFGPGTRLTVT.

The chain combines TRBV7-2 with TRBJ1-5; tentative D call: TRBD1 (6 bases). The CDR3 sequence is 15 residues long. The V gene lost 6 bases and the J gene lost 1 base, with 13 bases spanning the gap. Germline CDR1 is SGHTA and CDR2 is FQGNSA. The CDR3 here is CASSLTGASNQPQHF. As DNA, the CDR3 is TGTGCCAGCAGTCTAACGGGGGCGAGCAATCAGCCCCAGCATTTT.

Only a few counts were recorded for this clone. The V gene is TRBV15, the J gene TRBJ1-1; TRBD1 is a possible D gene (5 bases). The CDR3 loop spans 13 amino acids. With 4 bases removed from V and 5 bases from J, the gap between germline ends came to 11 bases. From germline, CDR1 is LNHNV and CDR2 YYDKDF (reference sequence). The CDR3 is CATSTREKTEAFF. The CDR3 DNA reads TGTGCCACCAGCACCAGGGAAAAAACTGAAGCTTTCTTT. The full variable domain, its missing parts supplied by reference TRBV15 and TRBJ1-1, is DAMVIQNPRYQVTQFGKPVTLSCSQTLNHNVMYWYQQKSSQAPKLLFHYYDKDFNNEADTPDNFQSRRPNTSFCFLDIRSPGLGDTAMYLCATSTREKTEAFFGQGTRLTVV.

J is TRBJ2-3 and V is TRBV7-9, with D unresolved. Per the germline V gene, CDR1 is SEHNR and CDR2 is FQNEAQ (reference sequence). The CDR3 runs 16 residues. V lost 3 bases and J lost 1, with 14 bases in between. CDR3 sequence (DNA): TGTGCCAGCAGCTTGGGCTCAGGTGGTGGCACAGATACGCAGTATTTT. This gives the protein CASSLGSGGGTDTQYF.

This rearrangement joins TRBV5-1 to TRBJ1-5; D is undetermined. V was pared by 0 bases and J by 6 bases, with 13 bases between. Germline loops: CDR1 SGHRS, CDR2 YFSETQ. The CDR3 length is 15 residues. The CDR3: CASSLDQGVGQPQHF. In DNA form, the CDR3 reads TGCGCCAGCAGCTTGGACCAAGGAGTGGGTCAGCCCCAGCATTTT.

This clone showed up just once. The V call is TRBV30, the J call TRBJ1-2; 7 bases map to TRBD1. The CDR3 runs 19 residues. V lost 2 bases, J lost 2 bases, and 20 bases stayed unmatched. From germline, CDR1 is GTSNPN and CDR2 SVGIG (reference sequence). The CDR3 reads CAWSRGGREWRAPNYGYTF. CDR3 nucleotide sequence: TGTGCCTGGAGTAGAGGGGGCCGAGAGTGGAGGGCCCCAAACTATGGCTACACCTTC.